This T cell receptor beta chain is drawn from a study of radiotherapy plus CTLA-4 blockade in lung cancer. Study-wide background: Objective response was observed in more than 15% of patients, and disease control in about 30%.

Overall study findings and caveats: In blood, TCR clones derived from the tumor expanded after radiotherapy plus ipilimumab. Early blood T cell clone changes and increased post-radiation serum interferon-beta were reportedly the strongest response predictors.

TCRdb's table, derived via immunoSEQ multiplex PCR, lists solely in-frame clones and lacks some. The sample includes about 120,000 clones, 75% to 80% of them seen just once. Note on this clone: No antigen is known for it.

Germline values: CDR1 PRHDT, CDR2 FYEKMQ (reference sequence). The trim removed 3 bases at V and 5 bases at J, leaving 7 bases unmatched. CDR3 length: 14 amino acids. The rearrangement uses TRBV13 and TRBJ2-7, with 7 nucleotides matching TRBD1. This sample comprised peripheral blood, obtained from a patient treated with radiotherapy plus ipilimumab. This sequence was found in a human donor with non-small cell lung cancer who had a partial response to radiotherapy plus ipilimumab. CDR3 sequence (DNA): TGTGCCAGCAGCTTCAGGCAGGGGGACGACGAGCAGTACTTC. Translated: CASSFRQGDDEQYF.